A single sample is the source of the 23 T cell receptor beta chains below, sequenced in a study of shared clonotypes between healthy human individuals. The data were produced by immunoSEQ multiplex PCR, yet TCRdb's version contains in-frame clones alone and is incomplete. The sample has almost 750,000 clones, approximately 77% seen once. Material: memory CD4+ T cells sorted from blood. The sample's subset: CD45RA-negative fraction. These receptors originate from a woman aged 25-40 years in good health.

This rearrangement joins TRBV11-2 to TRBJ1-1; D perhaps matches TRBD1 (6 bases). Between the trimmed V and J ends, which lost 6 bases and 11 bases, there was a span of 19 bases. There are 13 residues in the CDR3. CDR1 is SGHAT and CDR2 is FQNNGV in the germline V gene. The CDR3 loop is CASRPLGGRYAFF. DNA of the CDR3: TGTGCCAGCAGGCCCCTTGGGGGGCGCTATGCTTTCTTT.

In its sample, this clone was seen a few times. This chain connects TRBV2 to TRBJ1-1; no firm D call. The V gene's germline CDR1 is SNHLY and CDR2 FYNNEI. The CDR3 is 14 amino acids. V lost 2 bases to trimming and J lost 4 bases, with 11 bases between them. In DNA, the CDR3 is TGTGCCAGCAGTGAATGGGGTCTTCGCACTGAAGCTTTCTTT. Protein sequence: CASSEWGLRTEAFF. The whole variable domain, remainder taken from reference TRBV2 and TRBJ1-1, is EPEVTQTPSHQVTQMGQEVILRCVPISNHLYFYWYRQILGQKVEFLVSFYNNEISEKSEIFDDQFSVERPDGSNFTLKIRSTKLEDSAMYFCASSEWGLRTEAFFGQGTRLTVV.

As for this clone: Germline and junction disagree at one end, which may indicate a read error. The V and J genes are TRBV5-1 and TRBJ2-1, with 10 nucleotides matching TRBD2. CDR1 is SGHRS and CDR2 is YFSETQ in the germline V gene. The CDR3 loop spans 14 amino acids. Here the CDR3 DNA reads TGTGCCAGCGGACTAGCGGCTTTCCTTGGTGAGCAGTTCTTC. Translation: CASGLAAFLGEQFF.

The chain is built from TRBV7-9 and TRBJ1-1; D not certain. V lost 5 bases and J lost 5, with 18 bases in between. This CDR3 is 15 amino acids long. From germline, CDR1 is SEHNR and CDR2 FQNEAQ (reference sequence). CDR3 nucleotide sequence: TGTGCCAGCAGCCTTGCCGCGGCGGCGGGGACTGAAGCTTTCTTT. This sequence encodes CASSLAAAAGTEAFF.

The V call is TRBV7-2, the J call TRBJ2-1, with D tentatively TRBD1 (6 bases). Trimming cost V 6 bases and J 6 bases, with 12 bases left between them. Germline V gives CDR1 SGHTA, CDR2 FQGNSA. The CDR3 loop spans 13 amino acids. The CDR3 DNA reads TGTGCCAGCAGGACCGGGACACTCAATGAGCAGTTCTTC. Its protein product is CASRTGTLNEQFF.

This clone occurred once. V gene TRBV30 combines with J gene TRBJ1-4; D call uncertain. Germline values: CDR1 GTSNPN, CDR2 SVGIG (reference sequence). V gave up 3 bases and J gave up 8 bases, with 16 bases separating them. The CDR3 contains 14 residues. CDR3 sequence: CAWRKGGPGEKLFF. The DNA for the CDR3 is TGTGCCTGGAGGAAGGGAGGGCCGGGAGAAAAACTGTTTTTT. Drawing the rest from reference TRBV30 and TRBJ1-4, the complete variable domain is SQTIHQWPATLVQPVGSPLSLECTVEGTSNPNLYWYRQAAGRGLQLLFYSVGIGQISSEVPQNLSASRPQDRQFILSSKKLLLSDSGFYLCAWRKGGPGEKLFFGSGTQLSVL.

V is TRBV19 and J is TRBJ2-2, with 11 bases aligning to TRBD2. This CDR3 comprises 17 residues. V lost 1 base and J lost 5; bases outside the gene matches: 6. Per germline, CDR1 LNHDA and CDR2 SQIVND (reference sequence). The CDR3 DNA sequence: TGTGCCAGTAGTATAGTCGTACTAGCGGGAGAGACCGGGGAGCTGTTTTTT. This encodes CASSIVVLAGETGELFF.

V and J are TRBV23-1 and TRBJ2-1, with D possibly being TRBD2 (6 bases). TRBV23-1 is annotated as an ORF whose role is uncertain. The length of the CDR3 is 16 residues. V was pared by 0 bases and J by 5 bases, with 14 bases between. The CDR3: CASSQSPGLTDNEQFF. The DNA of the CDR3 is TGCGCCAGCAGTCAATCGCCAGGACTAACAGACAATGAGCAGTTCTTC.

The CDR3 protein is CAISQDRDNQPQHF. CDR3 coding DNA: TGTGCCATCAGCCAAGACAGGGACAATCAGCCCCAGCATTTT. This chain links TRBV10-3 with TRBJ1-5; 7 nucleotides line up with TRBD1. J gave up 3 bases and V 6 bases, and 5 bases lay outside the gene matches. From germline, CDR1 is ENHRY and CDR2 SYGVKD. The CDR3 is 14 residues long.

CDR3 coding DNA: TGCAGCGTTGAGCAGTCCGTCTACAATGAGCAGTTCTTC. The encoded protein is CSVEQSVYNEQFF. The chain employs TRBV29-1 and TRBJ2-1; D call uncertain. CDR1 SQVTM and CDR2 ANQGSEA come from the germline V gene. Deletions cut 3 bases from V and 3 bases from J, with 9 bases between. The CDR3 is 13 amino acids.

The genes are TRBV5-4 and TRBJ2-4, with D tentatively TRBD1 or TRBD2 (5 bases each). The CDR3 runs to 12 residues. V was clipped by 7 bases and J by 5 bases, with 10 bases between them. Looked up from germline, CDR1 is SGHNT and CDR2 is YYREEE (reference sequence). CDR3 DNA sequence: TGTGCCAGCGGGGGAAATCAAAACATTCAGTACTTC. It translates to CASGGNQNIQYF.

The chain's CDR3 is CASSPRQGLGQPQHF. CDR3 sequence (DNA): TGTGCCAGCAGCCCTAGACAGGGCTTAGGTCAGCCCCAGCATTTT. This rearrangement joins TRBV28 to TRBJ1-5; TRBD1 matches 7 bases. Germline lookup yields CDR1 MDHEN and CDR2 SYDVKM. V lost 6 bases, J lost 6 bases, and 11 bases stayed unmatched. The CDR3 consists of 15 residues.

The chain joins TRBV7-9 to TRBJ2-1; D not certain. V was shortened by 3 bases and J by 7 bases, with 7 bases between the two germline ends. CDR3 size: 12 residues. CDR1 and CDR2 (germline): SEHNR, FQNEAQ (reference sequence). In nucleotides, the CDR3 is TGTGCCAGCAGCTTTGTTGGGAATGAGCAGTTCTTC. This codes for CASSFVGNEQFF.

The V and J genes are TRBV10-3 and TRBJ2-1; D tentatively fits TRBD1 or TRBD2 (5 bases each). Germline loops: CDR1 ENHRY, CDR2 SYGVKD. The CDR3 is made up of 12 amino acids. V lost 3 bases and J lost 9, with 9 bases in between. CDR3 DNA: TGTGCCATCAGTGAACGGGGCCTTGAGCAGTTCTTC. Amino acid sequence: CAISERGLEQFF.

The rearrangement uses TRBV27 and TRBJ2-7; possibly TRBD2 for D (6 bases). V shed 4 bases and J shed 2 bases, with 15 bases lying between them. In germline, CDR1 is MNHEY, CDR2 SMNVEV (reference sequence). The length of the CDR3 is 15 residues. CDR3 in DNA: TGTGCCAGCAGTTCCTATAGCGGAGGCACCTACGAGCAGTACTTC. This codes for CASSSYSGGTYEQYF.

The chain uses TRBV6-1 and TRBJ2-2; TRBD2 agrees at 12 bases. The CDR3 loop spans 18 amino acids. V trimming: 6 bases; J trimming: 5 bases; junction bases outside the gene matches: 13. The germline V gene encodes CDR1 MNHNS and CDR2 SASEGT. CDR3 sequence (DNA): TGTGCCAGCAGGGAAATAATACTAGCGGGAGGCGGAACCGGGGAGCTGTTTTTT. This gives the protein CASREIILAGGGTGELFF.

J is TRBJ2-1 and V is TRBV7-3; TRBD2 might be the D (6 bases). The ends were cut back, 7 bases at V and 10 bases at J, with 20 bases in the middle. Per germline, CDR1 SGHTA and CDR2 FQGTGA. The CDR3 loop spans 14 amino acids. Here the CDR3 reads CASTGTRREVEQFF. Here the CDR3 DNA reads TGTGCCAGCACCGGGACCCGGCGGGAAGTAGAGCAGTTCTTC.

The gene calls are TRBV10-3 and TRBJ2-7, with 11 bases aligning to TRBD1. V was clipped by 2 bases and J by 2 bases; unmatched bases: 2. The germline gives CDR1 ENHRY, CDR2 SYGVKD. The CDR3 sequence is 15 residues long. The CDR3: CAISEVDRGPYEQYF. As DNA, the CDR3 is TGTGCCATCAGTGAGGTGGACAGGGGGCCCTACGAGCAGTACTTC.

The chain has TRBV28 and TRBJ2-1; 14 bases line up with TRBD2. The J segment lost 9 bases and the V segment lost 3 bases, leaving 7 bases of the junction unmatched. This CDR3 spans 16 amino acids. Germline CDR1 and CDR2: MDHEN and SYDVKM. The chain's CDR3 is CASSFGLAGGESEQFF. In nucleotides, the CDR3 is TGTGCCAGCAGTTTTGGACTAGCGGGAGGAGAGAGTGAGCAGTTCTTC.

The chain recombines TRBV9 with TRBJ1-2, with D unresolved. Trimming pared 0 bases from V and 0 bases from J, leaving 9 bases between. Germline assignment: CDR1 SGDLS and CDR2 YYNGEE. This CDR3 is built from 15 residues. This chain's CDR3 is CASSVGPSSNYGYTF. The DNA of the CDR3 is TGTGCCAGCAGCGTAGGTCCCAGCTCTAACTATGGCTACACCTTC. The entire variable domain, with the rest obtained from reference TRBV9 and TRBJ1-2, is as follows: DSGVTQTPKHLITATGQRVTLRCSPRSGDLSVYWYQQSLDQGLQFLIQYYNGEERAKGNILERFSAQQFPDLHSELNLSSLELGDSALYFCASSVGPSSNYGYTFGSGTRLTVV.

V usage is TRBV11-1 and J usage is TRBJ2-7; 9 nucleotides align to TRBD2. V lost 5 bases, J lost 6 bases, and 11 bases stayed unmatched. Germline V gene data show CDR1 as SGHAT and CDR2 as FQDESV (reference sequence). This CDR3 region has 15 residues. The CDR3 loop is CASSRGLAGNREQYF. Here the CDR3 DNA reads TGTGCCAGCAGCCGCGGGCTAGCGGGAAATCGCGAGCAGTACTTC. Using reference TRBV11-1 and TRBJ2-7 for the parts outside the CDR3, the full variable domain is EAEVAQSPRYKITEKSQAVAFWCDPISGHATLYWYRQILGQGPELLVQFQDESVVDDSQLPKDRFSAERLKGVDSTLKIQPAELGDSAMYLCASSRGLAGNREQYFGPGTRLTVT.

V is TRBV19 and J is TRBJ2-1; D is ambiguous. Trimming shortened V by 3 bases and J by 10 bases, and 13 bases separated the two germline ends. Looked up from germline, CDR1 is LNHDA and CDR2 is SQIVND (reference sequence). The CDR3 is made up of 13 amino acids. Written as DNA, the CDR3 is TGTGCCAGTAGTATTTCCCTCTTTGAGGAGCAGTTCTTC. As protein: CASSISLFEEQFF. Variable domain in full (rest from reference TRBV19 and TRBJ2-1): DGGITQSPKYLFRKEGQNVTLSCEQNLNHDAMYWYRQDPGQGLRLIYYSQIVNDFQKGDIAEGYSVSREKKESFPLTVTSAQKNPTAFYLCASSISLFEEQFFGPGTRLTVL.

The table lists this clone with a count of one. The gene calls are TRBV6-5 and TRBJ2-4; tentatively, D is TRBD1 (6 bases). The V gene's germline CDR1 is MNHEY and CDR2 SVGAGI. With 8 bases removed from V and 8 bases from J, the gap between germline ends came to 22 bases. The CDR3 loop spans 15 amino acids. Here the CDR3 DNA reads TGTGCCAGCGCGACAGGAGGTTCACGAGGGGACATTCAGTACTTC. Protein: CASATGGSRGDIQYF.